A single sample gave rise to the 2 T cell receptor beta chains below, sequenced in a study of blood T cell repertoires in COVID-19. Profiling relied on immunoSEQ multiplex PCR, and the TCRdb table lists in-frame clones only, not all of them. The sample lists roughly 180,000 clones, around 85% occurring once. The sequenced sample was peripheral blood. Receptor source: a woman in her sixties with acute or convalescent COVID-19.

V is TRBV5-8 and J is TRBJ1-2; 11 positions agree with TRBD1. The germline CDR1 and CDR2 sequences are SGHTS and YDEGEE. CDR3 size: 16 residues. V trimming: 6 bases; J trimming: 7 bases; junction bases outside the gene matches: 14. CDR3 DNA: TGTGCCAGCAACCCCCGGACAGGGGGCTTTCGGCGTGGCTACACCTTC. Residues: CASNPRTGGFRRGYTF.

The rearrangement links TRBV5-1 to TRBJ1-1; weak D call: TRBD1 (5 bases). Germline CDR1 and CDR2: SGHRS and YFSETQ. The germline V and J ends were trimmed by 0 bases and 0 bases, with 9 bases remaining between them. There are 15 residues in the CDR3. The DNA of the CDR3 is TGCGCCAGCAGCTTGGGGGGACTGTTGAACACTGAAGCTTTCTTT. Protein: CASSLGGLLNTEAFF.